This TCR beta chain was sequenced during a study of cytomegalovirus exposure and HLA in healthy donors. It was with 60 Vbeta and 13 Jbeta primers that the PCR ran. Clones were read by immunoSEQ multiplex PCR, and TCRdb kept only the in-frame ones, dropping some. The listing contains about 51,000 clones. Study-wide points: Accounts indicate the classifier identified cytomegalovirus status with strong specificity and sensitivity. Earlier analysis yielded a pattern in which most TCR beta V segments were productive about 90% or about 30% of the time.

Worth noting for this clone: Its antigen remains unidentified.

The V segment lost 3 bases and the J segment 2 bases; nucleotides outside the gene matches: 12. This CDR3 region has 17 residues. From germline, CDR1 is SGDLS and CDR2 YYNGEE. The origin of this receptor is a man between 40 and 49 years old in good health and CMV-seropositive. Specimen: PBMCs. The rearrangement joins TRBV9 to TRBJ2-3, with 7 nucleotides matching TRBD2. The CDR3 spells CASSGRGWQRNTDTQYF. CDR3 coding DNA: TGTGCCAGCAGCGGGCGGGGGTGGCAGAGGAACACAGATACGCAGTATTTT. The full variable domain, rest sourced from reference TRBV9 and TRBJ2-3, is DSGVTQTPKHLITATGQRVTLRCSPRSGDLSVYWYQQSLDQGLQFLIQYYNGEERAKGNILERFSAQQFPDLHSELNLSSLELGDSALYFCASSGRGWQRNTDTQYFGPGTRLTVL.